This TCR beta chain was identified during a study of blood T cell repertoires in COVID-19. Study information: Samples representing acute and convalescent COVID-19 were sourced from the United States, Italy and Spain.

Some clones are missing from TCRdb's copy, which holds only in-frame ones; the method was immunoSEQ multiplex PCR. The sample has some 210,000 clones; roughly 89% are singletons. Germline V lookup: CDR1 SEHNR, CDR2 FQNEAQ (reference sequence). The junction had 5 bases not matched to a gene; V was cut back by 0 bases and J by 2 bases. This CDR3 is built from 16 residues. The receptor was derived from a man in his sixties who had recovered from COVID-19. The specimen was peripheral blood. V and J are TRBV7-9 and TRBJ2-3, with 7 bases fitting TRBD2. CDR3 bases: TGTGCCAGCAGCTTAGCGCCGACTAGCTACACAGATACGCAGTATTTT. As protein: CASSLAPTSYTDTQYF.